The clone carrying this T cell receptor gamma chain was recorded a few times. This DNA translates differently at residue 8 from the TCRdb protein, which is that of a much larger clone; a read error is likely, and the protein shown is the DNA's own translation. Gammadelta T cells were flow-sorted from PBMC into Vgamma9/Vdelta2+ and Vdelta2-negative populations for bulk analysis. The data were obtained in a study of γδ T cells in repeated Plasmodium falciparum infection. TCRdb re-called the multiplex PCR reads with CATT. The sample carries roughly 27,000 gamma-chain clones, 2.5% to 3.5% recorded once. The J segment lost 4 bases and the V segment lost 0 bases, leaving 6 bases of the junction unmatched. The length of the CDR3 is 14 residues. From germline, CDR1 is VINAFY and CDR2 YDVSNSKD.

The chain recombines TRGV5 with TRGJ1 or TRGJ2. The J gene is absent in TCRdb and was assigned here via DNA matching to germline. This TCR came from a pool of human donors (malaria-infected and uninfected, not separated). Sample: gamma-delta T cells from blood. In DNA form, the CDR3 reads TGTGCCACCTGGGACAGGCGGCAGTATTATAAGAAACTCTTT. Translating gives CATWDRRQYYKKLF.